This T cell receptor (beta chain) was recovered during a study of T cells expressing NK-cell markers. Study-wide results and caveats: Dominant NKG2C+ clonotypes were found to form about 1.0-7.5% of CD8+ T cells in 5 or 6 donors.

Germline V CDR1 and CDR2: MNHNS, SASEGT. The CDR3 spans 14 residues. Remarks on this clonotype: What it binds is unknown.

From the 5' RACE reads, TCRdb lists one entry per CDR3 protein and no DNA. This repertoire includes around 280,000 distinct CDR3 sequences. The TCR comes from a man aged 18 to 35 in good health. The specimen sequenced was blood T cells: a sorted CD56 or NKG2C T cell subset, CD4+ or CD8+ T cells, or bulk PBMC T cells (not recorded which). This chain joins TRBV6-1 and TRBJ1-5; the TRBD1 assignment by TCRdb is unverifiable without DNA. The chain's CDR3 is CASSANRGNQPQHF.